Listed below are T cell receptor beta chains from one sample, sequenced in a study of blood T cell repertoires in COVID-19. Profiled with immunoSEQ multiplex PCR; TCRdb holds only in-frame clones, not every one. The sample lists approximately 90,000 clones; approximately 80% were seen once. Material: peripheral blood. The receptor set was obtained from a woman at least 80 years old with active or convalescent COVID-19. The CDR3 runs from the conserved cysteine through the conserved F or W. The order of the fields is J gene, V gene, clone size, D gene, CDR3 DNA, CDR3 protein. The D gene is left open where the match is weak. Expanded clones get a size class; other rows say once, few or many, or leave the size out.

J gene: TRBJ2-7; V gene: TRBV15; clone size: .; D gene: .; CDR3 DNA: TGTGCCACCAGCAGAGGTGACAGCTCCTACGAGCAGTACTTC; CDR3 protein: CATSRGDSSYEQYF
J gene: TRBJ2-5; V gene: TRBV18; clone size: .; D gene: TRBD1; CDR3 DNA: TGTGCCAGCTCAGGACAGGGCTTAGAGACCCAGTACTTC; CDR3 protein: CASSGQGLETQYF
J gene: TRBJ2-1; V gene: TRBV6-5; clone size: .; D gene: TRBD1; CDR3 DNA: TGTGCCAGCAGTAGGATACGACAGGGGAATGAGCAGTTCTTC; CDR3 protein: CASSRIRQGNEQFF
J gene: TRBJ2-3; V gene: TRBV29-1; clone size: few; D gene: .; CDR3 DNA: TGCAGCGTTGACCGGTCTGGGGTAGCGGATACGCAGTATTTT; CDR3 protein: CSVDRSGVADTQYF
J gene: TRBJ1-5; V gene: TRBV28; clone size: .; D gene: TRBD1; CDR3 DNA: TGTGCCAGCAGTTACCCGGGACAGGGCAATCAGCCCCAGCATTTT; CDR3 protein: CASSYPGQGNQPQHF
J gene: TRBJ2-5; V gene: TRBV7-9; clone size: .; D gene: .; CDR3 DNA: TGTGCCAGCAGCTTTATCCGGGAGACCCAGTACTTC; CDR3 protein: CASSFIRETQYF
J gene: TRBJ2-1; V gene: TRBV6-6; clone size: .; D gene: .; CDR3 DNA: TGTGCCAGCAGTAGGTTAACAGATTTGACATACAATGAGCAGTTCTTC; CDR3 protein: CASSRLTDLTYNEQFF
J gene: TRBJ1-1; V gene: TRBV6-5; clone size: .; D gene: .; CDR3 DNA: TGTGCCAGCAGTTACTCGAGCCGAATGAACACTGAAGCTTTCTTT; CDR3 protein: CASSYSSRMNTEAFF
J gene: TRBJ2-3; V gene: TRBV11-3; clone size: .; D gene: .; CDR3 DNA: TGTGCCAGCAGTATCCGTGAGCCTGCGGCGCAGTATTTT; CDR3 protein: CASSIREPAAQYF
J gene: TRBJ1-1; V gene: TRBV29-1; clone size: .; D gene: .; CDR3 DNA: TGCAGCGTTGACTGGGGGGACACTGAAGCTTTCTTT; CDR3 protein: CSVDWGDTEAFF
J gene: TRBJ1-3; V gene: TRBV28; clone size: .; D gene: .; CDR3 DNA: TGTGCCAGCAGCCTAGGCCAGGGGGGAAACACCATATATTTT; CDR3 protein: CASSLGQGGNTIYF
J gene: TRBJ2-3; V gene: TRBV7-9; clone size: .; D gene: .; CDR3 DNA: TGTGCCAGCAGGAACAGGGTCGGCGATACGCAGTATTTT; CDR3 protein: CASRNRVGDTQYF
J gene: TRBJ1-3; V gene: TRBV21-1; clone size: .; D gene: .; CDR3 DNA: TGTGCCAGCAGCAAATGCTACCTGCCAGGGGGCGTCTCTGGAAACACCATATATTTT; CDR3 protein: CASSKCYLPGGVSGNTIYF
J gene: TRBJ2-5; V gene: TRBV5-1; clone size: .; D gene: TRBD2; CDR3 DNA: TGCGCCAGCAGCTTGACAGCGGGGGTGGAGACCCAGTACTTC; CDR3 protein: CASSLTAGVETQYF
J gene: TRBJ1-2; V gene: TRBV5-1; clone size: once; D gene: TRBD1; CDR3 DNA: TGCGCCAGCAGTTCCGGGACAGGGATCAACTATGGCTACACCTTC; CDR3 protein: CASSSGTGINYGYTF
J gene: TRBJ1-1; V gene: TRBV5-1; clone size: .; D gene: .; CDR3 DNA: TGCGCCAGCAGCTTCCAGGGAACTGAAGCTTTCTTT; CDR3 protein: CASSFQGTEAFF
J gene: TRBJ1-4; V gene: TRBV5-1; clone size: .; D gene: TRBD1; CDR3 DNA: TGCGCCAGCAGCAGAGGACAGGGGACAACTAATGAAAAACTGTTTTTT; CDR3 protein: CASSRGQGTTNEKLFF
J gene: TRBJ2-3; V gene: TRBV6-1; clone size: .; D gene: TRBD2; CDR3 DNA: TGTGCCAGCAGTGAAGCGGCGGGGGGGGGAACAGATACGCAGTATTTT; CDR3 protein: CASSEAAGGGTDTQYF
J gene: TRBJ1-2; V gene: TRBV19; clone size: .; D gene: .; CDR3 DNA: TGTGCCAGTAGTATTGAGACACCTGCGAGTGGCTACACCTTC; CDR3 protein: CASSIETPASGYTF
J gene: TRBJ1-2; V gene: TRBV3-1/TRBV3-2; clone size: .; D gene: .; CDR3 DNA: TGTGCCAGCAGCCCATGGAGGGAAGTACAGTATGGCTACACCTTC; CDR3 protein: CASSPWREVQYGYTF
J gene: TRBJ1-6; V gene: TRBV19; clone size: .; D gene: .; CDR3 DNA: TGTGCCAGTAGTATAAACGAGGGCTCGAATTCACCCCTCCACTTT; CDR3 protein: CASSINEGSNSPLHF
J gene: TRBJ1-1; V gene: TRBV27; clone size: .; D gene: TRBD1; CDR3 DNA: TGTGCCAGCAGTTTAACAGGGGTGAGAACTGAAGCTTTCTTT; CDR3 protein: CASSLTGVRTEAFF
J gene: TRBJ2-1; V gene: TRBV7-2; clone size: .; D gene: .; CDR3 DNA: TGTGCCAGCAGCTCCAGACAGGTCCCGGACCGAGGGAGTGACAATGAGCAGTTCTTC; CDR3 protein: CASSSRQVPDRGSDNEQFF
J gene: TRBJ2-7; V gene: TRBV21-1; clone size: once; D gene: .; CDR3 DNA: TGTGCCAGCAGCAAGGCCGGGGGGTACGAGCAGTACTTC; CDR3 protein: CASSKAGGYEQYF
J gene: TRBJ1-5; V gene: TRBV7-8; clone size: .; D gene: TRBD1; CDR3 DNA: TGTGCCAGCAGCTTGAGACAGGGCATATCTCAGCCCCAGCATTTT; CDR3 protein: CASSLRQGISQPQHF
J gene: TRBJ1-1; V gene: TRBV6-1; clone size: once; D gene: .; CDR3 DNA: TGTGCCGGCAGTGAAATTGGAGCGAACACTGAAGCTTTCTTT; CDR3 protein: CAGSEIGANTEAFF